The 27 T cell receptor beta chains in this list originate from one sample, sequenced in a study of blood T cell repertoires in COVID-19. Sequenced by immunoSEQ multiplex PCR; TCRdb stores in-frame clones only, minus some. This sample yields more than 120,000 clones, of which 80% to 90% are seen a single time; roughly 8% belongs to the top ten. What was sequenced was peripheral blood. Receptors originate from a woman in her 50s with active or convalescent COVID-19.

Details on this clone: This sample includes further DNA sequences coding for the same CDR3. This chain connects TRBV5-4 to TRBJ1-1; TRBD1 matches at 9 bases. Trimming cost V 0 bases and J 4 bases; bases outside gene matches: 1. The germline CDR1 and CDR2 sequences are SGHNT and YYREEE (reference sequence). This CDR3 is 14 amino acids long. CDR3 coding DNA: TGTGCCAGCAGCTTGGACAGGGGGCGCACTGAAGCTTTCTTT. Its translation: CASSLDRGRTEAFF.

The J gene is TRBJ1-4, the V gene TRBV5-5; the match to TRBD1 covers 10 bases. Losses at the gene ends were 4 bases for V and 6 bases for J; bases not matched to a gene: 6. The CDR3 is made up of 15 amino acids. The V gene's germline CDR1 is SGHKS and CDR2 YYEKEE (reference sequence). The CDR3 bases are TGTGCCAGCAGCCCGACAGGGGGCTGGGATGAAAAACTGTTTTTT. This codes for CASSPTGGWDEKLFF.

The V gene is TRBV11-2, the J gene TRBJ1-3; D is ambiguous. Trimming stripped 5 bases from V and 3 bases from J, with 11 bases between. The CDR3 is 14 residues long. The germline V gene encodes CDR1 SGHAT and CDR2 FQNNGV. This CDR3 reads CASSREGNGNTIYF. Here the CDR3 DNA reads TGTGCCAGCAGCAGGGAGGGCAATGGAAACACCATATATTTT.

By sample share, this clone is medium-sized (0.01 to 0.1%). The identical CDR3 is also encoded by other nucleotide sequences in the sample. The chain has TRBV19 and TRBJ2-3; D ambiguous. The V and J ends lost 3 bases and 0 bases respectively, with 10 bases between them. CDR1 and CDR2 from the germline V gene are LNHDA and SQIVND (reference sequence). This CDR3 contains 15 residues. The CDR3 protein is CASSISGSSTDTQYF. Written as DNA, the CDR3 is TGTGCCAGTAGTATTTCCGGTTCTAGCACAGATACGCAGTATTTT.

The chain recombines TRBV2 with TRBJ2-1; 8 nucleotides match TRBD2. V lost 5 bases to trimming and J lost 4 bases; unmatched junction nucleotides: 7. The CDR3 has 15 residues. The germline V gene encodes CDR1 SNHLY and CDR2 FYNNEI. The DNA of the CDR3 is TGTGCCAGCAGTTTGGAGGGCGGGGGGTACAATGAGCAGTTCTTC. As protein: CASSLEGGGYNEQFF.

The CDR3 region has the DNA TGTGCCAGCAGCCAAGCTTACGGGACCGGGGAGCTGTTTTTT. Translation: CASSQAYGTGELFF. The genes are TRBV3-1 (or the pseudogene TRBV3-2) and TRBJ2-2, with unresolved D. Germline V gene data show CDR1 as LGHDT and CDR2 as YNNKEL (reference sequence). V was pared by 1 base and J by 5 bases, with 8 bases between. The CDR3 totals 14 residues.

The rearrangement uses TRBV16 and TRBJ1-2; possible D gene TRBD1, 5 bases. The germline gives CDR1 KGHSY, CDR2 FQNENV. Trimming left V 1 base short and J 0 bases short, with 27 bases between. This CDR3 comprises 21 residues. The CDR3 here is CASSQLNPLRRGPSPNYGYTF. CDR3 sequence (DNA): TGTGCCAGCAGCCAATTAAACCCACTCAGGAGGGGACCCTCCCCTAACTATGGCTACACCTTC.

The chain has TRBV6-6 and TRBJ1-3, with 10 bases that match TRBD1. The CDR3 extends over 17 amino acids. CDR1 is MNHNY, CDR2 SVGAGI, per germline (reference sequence). After removal of 5 bases from V and 4 bases from J, the junction contained 11 bases not matched to a gene. The CDR3 protein is CASSRLGQGFGGNTIYF. The CDR3 coding sequence is TGTGCCAGCAGTCGGCTGGGACAGGGGTTTGGGGGAAACACCATATATTTT.

The chain employs TRBV7-2 and TRBJ1-2, with D perhaps TRBD1 (5 bases). Germline assignment: CDR1 SGHTA and CDR2 FQGNSA. V was clipped by 4 bases and J by 7 bases, with 19 bases between them. The CDR3 sequence is 15 residues long. The CDR3 DNA sequence: TGTGCCAGCAGCTCGCTAAACGCGGGGGGAGGTGGCTACACCTTC. The encoded protein is CASSSLNAGGGGYTF.

The chain carries TRBV18 and TRBJ2-3, with 14 bases identical to TRBD2. Germline values: CDR1 KGHSH, CDR2 LQKENI. This CDR3 has 18 amino acids. V was pared by 3 bases and J by 5 bases, with 10 bases of the junction left unmatched. The CDR3 sequence is CASSPGLAGVDSRDTQYF. For the CDR3, the DNA is TGTGCCAGCTCACCGGGACTAGCGGGAGTTGATTCACGAGATACGCAGTATTTT.

The CDR3 DNA reads as TGTGCCACCAGCAAAGGCGGGGACGGTGAGAACACTGAAGCTTTCTTT. Encoded protein: CATSKGGDGENTEAFF. The chain combines TRBV24-1 with TRBJ1-1, with D tentatively TRBD1 (5 bases). Germline V gene sequence: CDR1 KGHDR, CDR2 SFDVKD. The CDR3 consists of 16 residues. V lost 7 bases to trimming and J lost 1 base, with 18 bases between them.

The chain recombines TRBV5-1 with TRBJ1-2, with D possibly being TRBD1 (6 bases). The ends were cut back, 4 bases at V and 8 bases at J, with 24 bases in the middle. CDR3 length: 16 amino acids. Germline values: CDR1 SGHRS, CDR2 YFSETQ. CDR3 coding DNA: TGCGCCAGCAGCCCCGGGTCCCGGGACACCCCCCAAGGCTACACCTTC. Translation: CASSPGSRDTPQGYTF.

The chain uses TRBV5-1 and TRBJ1-2; perhaps TRBD1 as D (6 bases). The CDR3 is made up of 13 amino acids. The V and J ends lost 4 bases and 5 bases respectively, with 12 bases between them. Germline loops: CDR1 SGHRS, CDR2 YFSETQ. The CDR3, as DNA: TGCGCCAGCAGCGTAGGACAGCCTTATGGCTACACCTTC. It encodes CASSVGQPYGYTF.

The chain combines TRBV24-1 with TRBJ1-2; unclear D gene. This CDR3 has 13 amino acids. Per germline, CDR1 KGHDR and CDR2 SFDVKD. V lost 3 bases and J lost 6, with 10 bases in between. CDR3 in amino acids: CATSDVAGNGYTF. The CDR3 DNA is TGTGCCACCAGTGATGTCGCGGGAAATGGCTACACCTTC.

The rearrangement joins TRBV19 to TRBJ1-2, with TRBD1 as a possible D gene (6 bases). The CDR3 has 14 residues. With 5 bases removed from V and 3 bases from J, the gap between germline ends came to 13 bases. Germline V CDR1 and CDR2: LNHDA, SQIVND (reference sequence). CDR3 DNA: TGTGCCAGTAGTGGCACAGGGCGTGACTATGGCTACACCTTC. Translation gives CASSGTGRDYGYTF.

V is TRBV7-9 and J is TRBJ1-1; no firm D call. V lost 6 bases to trimming and J lost 0 bases, with 14 bases between them. The CDR3 length is 15 residues. Germline V gives CDR1 SEHNR, CDR2 FQNEAQ (reference sequence). Written as DNA, the CDR3 is TGTGCCAGCAGAAACGCCCTTGACATGAACACTGAAGCTTTCTTT. It is translated as CASRNALDMNTEAFF.

The rearrangement joins TRBV9 to TRBJ2-4; TRBD2 agrees at 8 bases. The CDR3 loop spans 16 amino acids. Germline trimming cut 4 bases from V and 0 bases from J; bases unmatched to any gene: 6. Germline CDR1 is SGDLS and CDR2 is YYNGEE. CDR3 loop: CASSPRGGQAKNIQYF. CDR3 bases: TGTGCCAGCAGCCCACGGGGGGGCCAAGCCAAAAACATTCAGTACTTC.

This chain uses TRBV6-6 with TRBJ1-2; 9 bases agree with TRBD1. Germline CDR1 is MNHNY and CDR2 is SVGAGI (reference sequence). This CDR3 comprises 15 residues. J gave up 7 bases and V 2 bases, and 8 bases lay outside the gene matches. CDR3 region: CASSYPGQGKSGYTF. DNA for the CDR3: TGTGCCAGCAGTTACCCTGGACAGGGGAAGAGTGGCTACACCTTC.

This chain connects TRBV27 to TRBJ2-3; no reliable D call. Trimming shortened V by 6 bases and J by 0 bases, and 16 bases separated the two germline ends. Per the germline V gene, CDR1 is MNHEY and CDR2 is SMNVEV (reference sequence). The CDR3 sequence is 16 residues long. The CDR3 is CASRPSGRASTDTQYF. The DNA for the CDR3 is TGTGCCAGCAGACCCAGTGGGCGCGCGAGCACAGATACGCAGTATTTT.

The J gene is TRBJ1-4, the V gene TRBV4-3; the match to TRBD1 covers 8 bases. Germline values: CDR1 LGHNA, CDR2 YSLEER. This CDR3 spans 19 amino acids. V gave up 0 bases and J gave up 1 base; unmatched junction bases: 10. CDR3 residues: CASSQDRAGGGGTNEKLFF. In DNA, the CDR3 is TGCGCCAGCAGCCAAGATCGGGCAGGGGGCGGGGGAACTAATGAAAAACTGTTTTTT.

J is TRBJ2-7 and V is TRBV28; weak D call: TRBD1 (5 bases). This CDR3 region has 15 residues. Germline-derived CDR1 and CDR2 are MDHEN and SYDVKM. Trimming removed 3 bases from V and 5 bases from J, with 17 bases in between. The DNA of the CDR3 is TGTGCCAGCAGTTTGGGGCAGGGTAGTATCCACGAGCAGTACTTC. Encoded protein: CASSLGQGSIHEQYF.

This clone was observed a handful of times. The V and J genes are TRBV3-1 (or the pseudogene TRBV3-2) and TRBJ2-5; TRBD2 matches 10 bases. Germline V lookup: CDR1 LGHDT, CDR2 YNNKEL (reference sequence). The CDR3 sequence is 16 residues long. Losses at the gene ends were 7 bases for V and 0 bases for J; bases not matched to a gene: 8. The CDR3 nucleotides read TGTGCCAGCACCATAACTAGCGGGATGTACCAAGAGACCCAGTACTTC. It translates to CASTITSGMYQETQYF.

V usage is TRBV19 and J usage is TRBJ1-1, with 9 bases identical to TRBD1. The J segment lost 5 bases and the V segment lost 7 bases, leaving 5 bases of the junction unmatched. Germline CDR1 reads LNHDA; CDR2 reads SQIVND (reference sequence). This CDR3 comprises 13 residues. The CDR3 sequence is CASTTGGLTEAFF. CDR3 nucleotides: TGTGCCAGTACTACAGGGGGCCTGACTGAAGCTTTCTTT.

This clone was seen only a few times. The CDR3 nucleotides are TGTGCCAGCAGCCCCCGCCTTACCCCTATGAACACTGAAGCTTTCTTT. As protein: CASSPRLTPMNTEAFF. V and J are TRBV7-9 and TRBJ1-1; unclear D gene. This CDR3 region has 16 residues. The germline CDR1 and CDR2 sequences are SEHNR and FQNEAQ (reference sequence). The V and J ends lost 5 bases and 0 bases respectively, with 16 bases between them.

The chain joins TRBV3-1 (or the pseudogene TRBV3-2) to TRBJ1-3, with a weak D call TRBD1 (5 bases). The CDR3 is 16 amino acids. Germline CDR1 reads LGHDT; CDR2 reads YNNKEL (reference sequence). The V and J ends lost 2 bases and 7 bases respectively, with 18 bases between them. This chain's CDR3 is CASSQPGTASGNTIYF. In DNA form, the CDR3 reads TGTGCCAGCAGCCAACCCGGGACGGCAAGCGGGAACACCATATATTTT.

The genes are TRBV5-5 and TRBJ1-5, with 7 bases aligning to TRBD1. The CDR3 runs 14 residues. In germline, CDR1 is SGHKS, CDR2 YYEKEE (reference sequence). The junction had 2 bases not matched to a gene; V was cut back by 3 bases and J by 2 bases. CDR3 sequence: CASSWTGRNQPQHF. In DNA form, the CDR3 reads TGTGCCAGCAGCTGGACAGGCCGCAATCAGCCCCAGCATTTT.

The rearrangement uses TRBV7-3 and TRBJ2-1, with 9 nucleotides matching TRBD2. V dropped 4 bases and J dropped 5; count of bases not matched to a gene: 6. Per the germline V gene, CDR1 is SGHTA and CDR2 is FQGTGA. The CDR3 extends over 15 amino acids. The DNA for the CDR3 is TGTGCCAGCAGCTACCGGCTAGCGGGGAACAATGAGCAGTTCTTC. Translated: CASSYRLAGNNEQFF.